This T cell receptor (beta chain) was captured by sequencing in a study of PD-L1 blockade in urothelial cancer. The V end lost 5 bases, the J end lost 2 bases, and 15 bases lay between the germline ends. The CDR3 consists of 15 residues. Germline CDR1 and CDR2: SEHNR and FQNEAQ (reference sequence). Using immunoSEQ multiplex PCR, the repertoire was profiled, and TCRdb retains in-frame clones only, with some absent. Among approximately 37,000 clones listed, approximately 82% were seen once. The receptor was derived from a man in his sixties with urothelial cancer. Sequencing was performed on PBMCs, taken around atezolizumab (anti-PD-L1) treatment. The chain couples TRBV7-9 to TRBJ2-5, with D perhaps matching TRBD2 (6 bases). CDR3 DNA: TGTGCCAGCAGCCCCGTTGTGCGGGGACAAGAGACCCAGTACTTC. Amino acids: CASSPVVRGQETQYF. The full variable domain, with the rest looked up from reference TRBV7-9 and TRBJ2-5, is DTGVSQNPRHKITKRGQNVTFRCDPISEHNRLYWYRQTLGQGPEFLTYFQNEAQLEKSRLLSDRFSAERPKGSFSTLEIQRTEQGDSAMYLCASSPVVRGQETQYFGPGTRLLVL.